What follows are 25 T cell receptor beta chains derived from one specimen sequenced in a study of blood T cell repertoires in COVID-19. Libraries were prepared by immunoSEQ multiplex PCR; TCRdb keeps only in-frame clonotypes and omits some of them. The sample holds approximately 62,000 clones, around four fifths seen once. The material sequenced was peripheral blood. The source of these receptors is a man aged 80 or over with acute or convalescent COVID-19.

This clone appeared once. V and J are TRBV6-5 and TRBJ2-3; D perhaps matches TRBD2 (6 bases). Trimming cost V 8 bases and J 2 bases, with 14 bases left between them. Germline CDR1 is MNHEY and CDR2 is SVGAGI. This CDR3 has 14 amino acids. CDR3 in amino acids: CASGPGVVTDTQYF. The CDR3 DNA reads TGTGCCAGCGGACCGGGGGTCGTCACAGATACGCAGTATTTT.

The gene calls are TRBV4-1 and TRBJ2-3; 12 bases fit TRBD2. Per germline, CDR1 MGHRA and CDR2 YSYEKL. V lost 6 bases to trimming and J lost 2 bases; unmatched junction nucleotides: 6. This CDR3 is 16 amino acids long. The CDR3 protein is CASSPTSGGNTDTQYF. In DNA, the CDR3 is TGCGCCAGCAGTCCGACTAGCGGGGGAAACACAGATACGCAGTATTTT.

V and J are TRBV5-1 and TRBJ2-3, with TRBD2 matching 16 bases. Germline loops: CDR1 SGHRS, CDR2 YFSETQ. CDR3 length equals 19 residues. V was pared by 2 bases and J by 6 bases, with 12 bases of the junction left unmatched. The CDR3 coding sequence is TGCGCCAGCAGCTTCCCCGGGACTAGCGGGGGGGCCAGGTCCGATACGCAGTATTTT. It encodes CASSFPGTSGGARSDTQYF.

The gene calls are TRBV27 and TRBJ2-7; 7 positions agree with TRBD1. Trimming cost V 6 bases and J 2 bases; bases outside gene matches: 4. The CDR3 totals 13 residues. The germline CDR1 and CDR2 sequences are MNHEY and SMNVEV (reference sequence). The CDR3 DNA follows: TGTGCCAGCAGCCTGGGACAGCCCTACGAGCAGTACTTC. Its translation is CASSLGQPYEQYF.

The gene calls are TRBV18 and TRBJ1-5, with 10 bases aligning to TRBD1. V shed 2 bases and J 6 bases; nucleotides not matched to a gene: 1. This CDR3 is built from 14 residues. Germline assignment: CDR1 KGHSH and CDR2 LQKENI. Here the CDR3 DNA reads TGTGCCAGCTCACCAGGACAGGGGGTTCAGCCCCAGCATTTT. The encoded protein is CASSPGQGVQPQHF.

This clone was detected only once. CDR3 residues: CASSFGSGGLYNEQFF. In DNA form, the CDR3 reads TGTGCCAGCAGTTTTGGTAGCGGGGGGTTATACAATGAGCAGTTCTTC. V and J are TRBV27 and TRBJ2-1, with 10 bases lining up with TRBD2. This CDR3 spans 16 amino acids. In germline, CDR1 is MNHEY, CDR2 SMNVEV (reference sequence). After removal of 3 bases from V and 4 bases from J, the junction contained 6 bases not matched to a gene.

V and J are TRBV2 and TRBJ2-1; 7 bases map to TRBD1. Germline CDR1 reads SNHLY; CDR2 reads FYNNEI. With V trimmed by 3 bases and J by 9 bases, 5 bases remained unmatched. This CDR3 comprises 13 residues. CDR3 coding DNA: TGTGCCAGCAGTGACGAGGGGGCCGGTGAGCAGTTCTTC. This translates into CASSDEGAGEQFF.

The rearrangement links TRBV18 to TRBJ2-3; D is unresolved. V was clipped by 3 bases and J by 10 bases, with 20 bases between them. Per the germline V gene, CDR1 is KGHSH and CDR2 is LQKENI. There are 15 residues in the CDR3. CDR3: CASSPRRVGPFAQYF. The DNA of the CDR3 is TGTGCCAGCTCACCCCGCCGGGTCGGTCCTTTTGCGCAGTATTTT.

The chain uses TRBV6-5 and TRBJ1-1; perhaps TRBD1 as D (6 bases). Trimming removed 0 bases from V and 5 bases from J, with 16 bases in between. Germline CDR1 reads MNHEY; CDR2 reads SVGAGI. This CDR3 region has 16 residues. The CDR3: CASSYSGGQGRTEAFF. Here the CDR3 DNA reads TGTGCCAGCAGTTACTCGGGGGGGCAGGGGAGGACTGAAGCTTTCTTT.

Only one count was recorded for this clone. The V call is TRBV10-3, the J call TRBJ2-5; no definite D call. Trimming stripped 0 bases from V and 2 bases from J, with 7 bases between. The CDR3 sequence is 14 residues long. Germline V gene data show CDR1 as ENHRY and CDR2 as SYGVKD. DNA for the CDR3: TGTGCCATCAGTGAGTCGGCAACACAAGAGACCCAGTACTTC. The encoded protein is CAISESATQETQYF.

The V call is TRBV2, the J call TRBJ1-1; D may be TRBD1 (5 bases). V dropped 10 bases and J dropped 0 bases, with 12 bases sitting between them. Germline values: CDR1 SNHLY, CDR2 FYNNEI. The CDR3 covers 13 residues. The CDR3 coding sequence is TGTGCCATCTTGGGGCAGATGAACACTGAAGCTTTCTTT. Residues: CAILGQMNTEAFF.

This clone was observed a handful of times. This chain joins TRBV19 and TRBJ1-2; 7 nucleotides line up with TRBD1. Germline V lookup: CDR1 LNHDA, CDR2 SQIVND (reference sequence). The CDR3 has 13 residues. V shed 4 bases and J 7 bases; nucleotides not matched to a gene: 6. The CDR3 region has the DNA TGTGCCAGTAGTAACCAGGGGGTAGGTGGCTACACCTTC. This translates into CASSNQGVGGYTF.

CDR3 sequence (DNA): TGTGCCAGCAGCCCCGGGACAGGGGCCCGGAACGATGGCTACACCTTC. Protein product: CASSPGTGARNDGYTF. The J gene is TRBJ1-2, the V gene TRBV7-9; 10 bases match TRBD1. CDR1 is SEHNR and CDR2 is FQNEAQ in the germline V gene (reference sequence). The length of the CDR3 is 16 residues. J was trimmed by 6 bases and V by 5 bases; bases with no gene match: 12.

V gene TRBV2 combines with J gene TRBJ2-5; no clear D. CDR1 and CDR2 (germline): SNHLY, FYNNEI. V lost 3 bases to trimming and J lost 0 bases, with 11 bases between them. CDR3 length: 15 amino acids. The CDR3 loop is CASSDGRWYQETQYF. The CDR3 DNA reads TGTGCCAGCAGTGATGGCAGGTGGTACCAAGAGACCCAGTACTTC.

This clone was counted a few times. V is TRBV7-9 and J is TRBJ2-2; 9 bases are a match to TRBD2. Germline V lookup: CDR1 SEHNR, CDR2 FQNEAQ (reference sequence). V gave up 1 base and J gave up 5 bases; unmatched junction bases: 2. This CDR3 spans 15 amino acids. CDR3 bases: TGTGCCAGCAGCTTAGTAGCGGGGGTGACCGGGGAGCTGTTTTTT. It encodes CASSLVAGVTGELFF.

The rearrangement links TRBV5-1 to TRBJ1-4; TRBD1 matches 9 bases. V shed 4 bases, J shed 0 bases, and the junction held 7 bases outside the gene matches. Germline V gene lookup returns CDR1 SGHRS and CDR2 YFSETQ. The CDR3 consists of 17 residues. CDR3 region: CASSTWGDRATNEKLFF. The CDR3 DNA is TGCGCCAGCAGCACCTGGGGGGACAGGGCAACTAATGAAAAACTGTTTTTT.

This clone was counted between two and nine times. The chain uses TRBV6-2 or TRBV6-3 and TRBJ2-7; 7 nucleotides line up with TRBD1. Germline V gene lookup returns CDR1 MNHEY and CDR2 SVGEGT. Losses at the gene ends were 0 bases for V and 6 bases for J; bases not matched to a gene: 5. The CDR3 runs to 14 residues. CDR3 amino acids: CASSYSRQGSEQYF. CDR3 DNA: TGTGCCAGCAGTTACTCACGACAGGGCTCCGAGCAGTACTTC.

The chain links TRBV5-4 to TRBJ2-7; TRBD2 matches 7 bases. This CDR3 contains 15 residues. Germline values: CDR1 SGHNT, CDR2 YYREEE (reference sequence). J was trimmed by 2 bases and V by 0 bases; bases with no gene match: 5. The DNA for the CDR3 is TGTGCCAGCAGCTTGGGGCGGGGGACCACCTACGAGCAGTACTTC. It yields the protein CASSLGRGTTYEQYF.

V is TRBV5-8 and J is TRBJ2-5, with D perhaps TRBD1 (6 bases). Trimming removed 4 bases from V and 9 bases from J, with 13 bases in between. From germline, CDR1 is SGHTS and CDR2 YDEGEE. This CDR3 comprises 12 residues. The CDR3 reads CASSRTAAAQYF. The DNA for the CDR3 is TGTGCCAGCAGCCGGACAGCCGCAGCCCAGTACTTC.

The chain is built from TRBV29-1 and TRBJ1-2; tentatively, D is TRBD1 (6 bases). The V and J ends lost 7 bases and 4 bases respectively, with 16 bases between them. The germline CDR1 and CDR2 sequences are SQVTM and ANQGSEA. The CDR3 contains 13 residues. CDR3 sequence (DNA): TGCAGCGCCCCGGACAGTACGAGCTATGGCTACACCTTC. Protein sequence: CSAPDSTSYGYTF.

This chain uses TRBV19 with TRBJ2-1; D is unresolved. Looked up from germline, CDR1 is LNHDA and CDR2 is SQIVND (reference sequence). The CDR3 covers 12 residues. V lost 6 bases and J lost 3, with 6 bases in between. This chain's CDR3 is CASRTGYNEQFF. CDR3 bases: TGTGCCAGTAGAACTGGCTACAATGAGCAGTTCTTC.

The chain recombines TRBV18 with TRBJ1-6; D not resolved. This CDR3 is 11 amino acids long. Germline CDR1 and CDR2: KGHSH and LQKENI. Trimming took 6 bases from V and 14 from J, leaving 11 bases between them. CDR3: CASSAQSTLHF. CDR3 DNA sequence: TGTGCCAGCTCCGCTCAGTCCACCCTCCACTTT.

The chain uses TRBV10-3 and TRBJ1-3, with unresolved D. Trimming pared 3 bases from V and 0 bases from J, leaving 6 bases between. Germline V gives CDR1 ENHRY, CDR2 SYGVKD. This CDR3 is built from 14 residues. CDR3 protein: CAISDRSSGNTIYF. DNA for the CDR3: TGTGCCATCAGTGACAGGTCCTCTGGAAACACCATATATTTT.

The DNA for the CDR3 is TGTGCCAGCAGCCAAGTCGGGAGCTCTGGAAACACCATATATTTT. It encodes CASSQVGSSGNTIYF. The rearrangement links TRBV14 to TRBJ1-3; D remains unclear. The ends were cut back, 1 base at V and 0 bases at J, with 7 bases in the middle. Looked up from germline, CDR1 is SGHDN and CDR2 is FVKESK. The CDR3 is 15 residues long.

J is TRBJ1-2 and V is TRBV5-4, with D possibly TRBD1 on 5 matching bases. The V gene lost 5 bases and the J gene lost 4 bases, with 9 bases spanning the gap. Germline loops: CDR1 SGHNT, CDR2 YYREEE (reference sequence). CDR3 length equals 12 residues. CDR3 DNA: TGTGCCAGCAGTTCAGACAGCTATGGCTACACCTTC. Protein sequence: CASSSDSYGYTF.